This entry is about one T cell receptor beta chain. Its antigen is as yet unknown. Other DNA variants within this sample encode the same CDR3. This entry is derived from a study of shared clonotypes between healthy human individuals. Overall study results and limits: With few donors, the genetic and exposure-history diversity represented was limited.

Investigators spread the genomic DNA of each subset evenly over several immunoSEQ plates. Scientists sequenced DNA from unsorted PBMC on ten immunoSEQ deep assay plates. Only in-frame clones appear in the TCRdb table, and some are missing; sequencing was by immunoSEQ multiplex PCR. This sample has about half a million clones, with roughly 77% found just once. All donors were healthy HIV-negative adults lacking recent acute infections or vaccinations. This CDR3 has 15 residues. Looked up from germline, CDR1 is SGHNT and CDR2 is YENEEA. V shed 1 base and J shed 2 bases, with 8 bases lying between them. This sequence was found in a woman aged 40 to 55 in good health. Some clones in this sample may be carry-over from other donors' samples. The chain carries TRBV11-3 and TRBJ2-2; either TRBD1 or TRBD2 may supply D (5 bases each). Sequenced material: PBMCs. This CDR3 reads CASSLVRGNTGELFF. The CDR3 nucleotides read TGTGCCAGCAGCTTAGTACGGGGCAACACCGGGGAGCTGTTTTTT.